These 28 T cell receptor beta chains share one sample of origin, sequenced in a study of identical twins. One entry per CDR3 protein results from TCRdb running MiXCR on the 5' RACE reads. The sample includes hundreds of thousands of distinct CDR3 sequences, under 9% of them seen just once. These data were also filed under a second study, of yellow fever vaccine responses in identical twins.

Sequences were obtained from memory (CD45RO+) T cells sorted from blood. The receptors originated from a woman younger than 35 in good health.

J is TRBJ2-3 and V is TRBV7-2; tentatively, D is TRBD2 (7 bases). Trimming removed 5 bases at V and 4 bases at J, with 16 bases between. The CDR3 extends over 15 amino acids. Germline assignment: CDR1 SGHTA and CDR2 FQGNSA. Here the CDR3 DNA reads TGTGCCAGCAGCCCACTAGCGACAGGCGCAGATACGCAGTATTTT. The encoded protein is CASSPLATGADTQYF.

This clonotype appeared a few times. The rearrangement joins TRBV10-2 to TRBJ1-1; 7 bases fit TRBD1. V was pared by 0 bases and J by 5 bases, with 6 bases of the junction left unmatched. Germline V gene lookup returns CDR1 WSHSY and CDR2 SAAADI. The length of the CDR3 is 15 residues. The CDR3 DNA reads TGCGCCAGCAGTGAGTCCCACAGGGGTGGAACTGAAGCTTTCTTT. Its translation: CASSESHRGGTEAFF.

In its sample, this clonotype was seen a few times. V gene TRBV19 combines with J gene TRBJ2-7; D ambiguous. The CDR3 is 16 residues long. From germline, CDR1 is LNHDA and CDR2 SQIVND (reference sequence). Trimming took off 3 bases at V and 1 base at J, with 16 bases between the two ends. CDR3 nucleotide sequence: TGTGCCAGTAGTATTGGTCACCCTGTGGGGTCCTACGAGCAGTACGTC. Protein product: CASSIGHPVGSYEQYV.

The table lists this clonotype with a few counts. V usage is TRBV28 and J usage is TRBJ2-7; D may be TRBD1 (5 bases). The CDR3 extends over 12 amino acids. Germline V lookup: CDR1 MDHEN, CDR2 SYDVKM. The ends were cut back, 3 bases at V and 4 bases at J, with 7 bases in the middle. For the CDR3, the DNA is TGTGCCAGCAGTTTCCAGGGTTACGAGCAGTACGTC. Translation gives CASSFQGYEQYV.

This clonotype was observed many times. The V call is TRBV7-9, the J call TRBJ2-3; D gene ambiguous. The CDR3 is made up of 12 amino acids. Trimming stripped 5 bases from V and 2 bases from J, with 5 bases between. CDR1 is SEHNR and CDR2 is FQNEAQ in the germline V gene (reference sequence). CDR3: CASSTNTDTQYF. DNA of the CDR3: TGTGCCAGCAGCACCAACACAGATACGCAGTATTTT.

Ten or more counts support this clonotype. The CDR3 nucleotides are TGCAGTGCTACGAGAGGGACAGGGGAAAATCAGCCCCAGCATTTT. Translated: CSATRGTGENQPQHF. The rearrangement joins TRBV20-1 to TRBJ1-5; 10 positions match TRBD1. J lost 4 bases, V lost 4 bases, and 7 bases had no gene match. CDR1 and CDR2 from the germline V gene are DFQATT and SNEGSKA (reference sequence). This CDR3 region has 15 residues.

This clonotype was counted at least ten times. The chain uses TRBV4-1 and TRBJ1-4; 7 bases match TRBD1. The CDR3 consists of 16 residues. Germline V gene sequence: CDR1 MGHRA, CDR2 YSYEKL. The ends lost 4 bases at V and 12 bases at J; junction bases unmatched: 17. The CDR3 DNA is TGCGCCAGCAGCCGATCACCAGGGGACAGAGAATTAGAACTGTTTTTT. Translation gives CASSRSPGDRELELFF.

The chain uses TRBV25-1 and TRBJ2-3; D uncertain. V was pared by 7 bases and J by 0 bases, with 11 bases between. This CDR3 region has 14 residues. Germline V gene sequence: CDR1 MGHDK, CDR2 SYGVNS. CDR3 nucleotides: TGTGCCAGCACCCCGAGGAGCAGCACAGATACGCAGTATTTT. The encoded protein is CASTPRSSTDTQYF.

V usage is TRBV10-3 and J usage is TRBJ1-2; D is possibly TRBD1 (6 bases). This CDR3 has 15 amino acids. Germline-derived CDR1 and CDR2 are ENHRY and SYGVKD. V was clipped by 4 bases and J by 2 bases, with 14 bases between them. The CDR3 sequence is CAISGTEQGNYGYTF. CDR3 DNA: TGTGCCATCAGTGGTACGGAACAGGGAAACTATGGCTACACCTTC.

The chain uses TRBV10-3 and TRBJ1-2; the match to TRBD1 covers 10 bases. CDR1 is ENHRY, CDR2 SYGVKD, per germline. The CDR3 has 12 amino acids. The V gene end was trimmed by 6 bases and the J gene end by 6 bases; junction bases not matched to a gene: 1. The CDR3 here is CAIRDRGNGYTF. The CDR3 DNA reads TGTGCCATCAGGGACAGGGGGAATGGCTACACCTTC.

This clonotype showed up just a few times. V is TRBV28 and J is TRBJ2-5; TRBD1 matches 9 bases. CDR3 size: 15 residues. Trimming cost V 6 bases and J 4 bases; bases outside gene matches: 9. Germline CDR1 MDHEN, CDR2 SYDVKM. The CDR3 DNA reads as TGTGCCAGCAGGACGCACAGGGGGCTGGGAGAGACCCAGTACTTC. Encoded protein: CASRTHRGLGETQYF. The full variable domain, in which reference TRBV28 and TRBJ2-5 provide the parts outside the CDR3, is DVKVTQSSRYLVKRTGEKVFLECVQDMDHENMFWYRQDPGLGLRLIYFSYDVKMKEKGDIPEGYSVSREKKERFSLILESASTNQTSMYLCASRTHRGLGETQYFGPGTRLLVL.

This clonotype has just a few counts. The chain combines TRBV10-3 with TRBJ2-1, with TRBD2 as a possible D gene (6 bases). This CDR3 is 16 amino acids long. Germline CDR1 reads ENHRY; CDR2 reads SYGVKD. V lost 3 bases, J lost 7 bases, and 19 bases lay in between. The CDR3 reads CAISDGAGRLRNEQFF. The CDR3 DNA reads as TGTGCCATCAGTGATGGGGCAGGGAGGCTTAGGAATGAGCAGTTCTTC.

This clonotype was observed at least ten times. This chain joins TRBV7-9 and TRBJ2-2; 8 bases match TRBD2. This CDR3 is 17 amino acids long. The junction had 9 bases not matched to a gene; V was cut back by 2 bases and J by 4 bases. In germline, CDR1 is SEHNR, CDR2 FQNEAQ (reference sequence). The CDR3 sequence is CASSLWTGGPRTGELFF. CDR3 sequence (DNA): TGTGCCAGCAGCTTATGGACGGGAGGGCCTCGCACCGGGGAGCTGTTTTTT.

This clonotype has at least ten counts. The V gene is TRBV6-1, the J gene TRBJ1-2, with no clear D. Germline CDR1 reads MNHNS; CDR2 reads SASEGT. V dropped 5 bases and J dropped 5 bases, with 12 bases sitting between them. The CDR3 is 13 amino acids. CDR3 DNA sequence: TGTGCCAGCAGTCCAGGAGGTCTTTATGGCTACACCTTC. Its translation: CASSPGGLYGYTF.

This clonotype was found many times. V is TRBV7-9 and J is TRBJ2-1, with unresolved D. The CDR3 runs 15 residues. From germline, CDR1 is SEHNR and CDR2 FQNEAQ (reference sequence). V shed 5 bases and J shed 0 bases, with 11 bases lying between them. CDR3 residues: CASSPPGPSYNEQFF. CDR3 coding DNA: TGTGCCAGCAGCCCACCTGGGCCCTCCTACAATGAGCAGTTCTTC. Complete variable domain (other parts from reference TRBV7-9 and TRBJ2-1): DTGVSQNPRHKITKRGQNVTFRCDPISEHNRLYWYRQTLGQGPEFLTYFQNEAQLEKSRLLSDRFSAERPKGSFSTLEIQRTEQGDSAMYLCASSPPGPSYNEQFFGPGTRLTVL.

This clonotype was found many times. The CDR3 bases are TGTGCCAGCAGTGCTCAGGGTTCCAATGAGCAGTTCTTC. It encodes CASSAQGSNEQFF. V gene TRBV28 combines with J gene TRBJ2-1, with a tentative D call TRBD1 (5 bases). The length of the CDR3 is 13 residues. Trimming left V 5 bases short and J 6 bases short, with 11 bases between. CDR1 and CDR2 from the germline V gene are MDHEN and SYDVKM.

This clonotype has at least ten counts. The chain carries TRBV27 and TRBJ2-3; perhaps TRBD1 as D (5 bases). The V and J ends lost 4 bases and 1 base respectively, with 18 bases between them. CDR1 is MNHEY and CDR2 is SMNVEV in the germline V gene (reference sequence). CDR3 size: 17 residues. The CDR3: CASSSPPPGYGTDTQYF. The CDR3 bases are TGTGCCAGCAGTTCCCCCCCCCCAGGGTACGGCACAGATACGCAGTATTTT.

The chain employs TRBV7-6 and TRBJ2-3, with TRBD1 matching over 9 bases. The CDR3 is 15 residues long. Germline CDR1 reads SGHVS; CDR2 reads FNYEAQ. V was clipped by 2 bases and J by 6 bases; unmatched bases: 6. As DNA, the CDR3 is TGTGCCAGCAGCTTACAGACAGGGGGTAGGGATACGCAGTATTTT. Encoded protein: CASSLQTGGRDTQYF.

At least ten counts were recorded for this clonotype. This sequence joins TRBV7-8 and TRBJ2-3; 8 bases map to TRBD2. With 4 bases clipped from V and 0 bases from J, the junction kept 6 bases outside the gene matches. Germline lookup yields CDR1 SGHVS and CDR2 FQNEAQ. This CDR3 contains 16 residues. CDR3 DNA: TGTGCCAGCAGCTCCTCGGGCGGGGGGAGCACAGATACGCAGTATTTT. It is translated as CASSSSGGGSTDTQYF. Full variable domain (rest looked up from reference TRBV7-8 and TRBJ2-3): GAGVSQSPRYKVAKRGQDVALRCDPISGHVSLFWYQQALGQGPEFLTYFQNEAQLDKSGLPSDRFFAERPEGSVSTLKIQRTQQEDSAVYLCASSSSGGGSTDTQYFGPGTRLTVL.

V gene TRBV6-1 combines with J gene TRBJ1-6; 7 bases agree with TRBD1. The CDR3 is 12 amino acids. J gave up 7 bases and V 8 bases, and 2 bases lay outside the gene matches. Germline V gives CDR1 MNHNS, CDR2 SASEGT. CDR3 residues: CASGTANSPLHF. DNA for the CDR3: TGTGCCAGCGGGACAGCCAATTCACCCCTCCACTTT.

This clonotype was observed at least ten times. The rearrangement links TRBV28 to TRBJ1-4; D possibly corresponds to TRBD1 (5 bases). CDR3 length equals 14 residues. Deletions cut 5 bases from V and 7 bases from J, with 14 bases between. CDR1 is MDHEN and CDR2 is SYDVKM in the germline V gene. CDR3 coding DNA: TGTGCCAGCAGTCCACAGGCACCTGGTGAAAAACTGTTTTTT. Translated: CASSPQAPGEKLFF.

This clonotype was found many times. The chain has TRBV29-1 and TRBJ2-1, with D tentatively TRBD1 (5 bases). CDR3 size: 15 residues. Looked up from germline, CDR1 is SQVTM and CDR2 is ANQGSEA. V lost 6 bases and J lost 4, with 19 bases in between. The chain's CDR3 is CSVAQGFGGYNEQFF. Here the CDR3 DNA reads TGCAGCGTCGCCCAGGGTTTTGGTGGGTACAATGAGCAGTTCTTC.

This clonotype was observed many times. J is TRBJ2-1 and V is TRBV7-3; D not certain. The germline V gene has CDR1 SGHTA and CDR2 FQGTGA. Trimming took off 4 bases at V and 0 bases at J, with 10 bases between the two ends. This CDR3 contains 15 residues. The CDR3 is CASSSTTASYNEQFF. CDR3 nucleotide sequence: TGTGCCAGCAGCTCCACCACGGCCTCCTACAATGAGCAGTTCTTC.

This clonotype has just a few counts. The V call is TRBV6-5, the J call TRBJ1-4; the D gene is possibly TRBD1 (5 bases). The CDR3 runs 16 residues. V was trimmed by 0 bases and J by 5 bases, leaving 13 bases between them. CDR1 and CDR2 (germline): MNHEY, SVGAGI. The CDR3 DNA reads TGTGCCAGCAGTTACTCGGGACGGACCCAAAATGAAAAACTGTTTTTT. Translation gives CASSYSGRTQNEKLFF.

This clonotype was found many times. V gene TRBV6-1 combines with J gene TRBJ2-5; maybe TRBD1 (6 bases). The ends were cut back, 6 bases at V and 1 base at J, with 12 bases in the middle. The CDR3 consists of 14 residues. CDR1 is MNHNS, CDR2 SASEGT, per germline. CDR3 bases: TGTGCCAGCAGGTTCGGACAGACCCAAGAGACCCAGTACTTC. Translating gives CASRFGQTQETQYF.

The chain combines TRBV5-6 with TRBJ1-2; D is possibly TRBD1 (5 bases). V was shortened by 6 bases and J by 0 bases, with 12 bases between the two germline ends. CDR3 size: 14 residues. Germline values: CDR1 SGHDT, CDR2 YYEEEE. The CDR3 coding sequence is TGTGCCAGCACCCGGGGCCTCACTAACTATGGCTACACCTTC. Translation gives CASTRGLTNYGYTF.

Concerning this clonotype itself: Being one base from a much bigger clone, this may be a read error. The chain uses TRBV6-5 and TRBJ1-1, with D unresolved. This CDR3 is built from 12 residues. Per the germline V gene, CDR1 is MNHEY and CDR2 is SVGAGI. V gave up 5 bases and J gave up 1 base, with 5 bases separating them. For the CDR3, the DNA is TGTGCCAGCAGTATGGGGAACACTGAAGCTTTCTTT. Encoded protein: CASSMGNTEAFF.

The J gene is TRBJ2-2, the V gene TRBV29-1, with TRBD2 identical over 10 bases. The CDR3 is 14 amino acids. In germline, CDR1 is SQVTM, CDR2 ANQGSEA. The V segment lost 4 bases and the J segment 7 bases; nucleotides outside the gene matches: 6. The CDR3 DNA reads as TGCAGCGTTGTAGCGGGAGGATTGGGCGGGGAGCTGTTTTTT. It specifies CSVVAGGLGGELFF.